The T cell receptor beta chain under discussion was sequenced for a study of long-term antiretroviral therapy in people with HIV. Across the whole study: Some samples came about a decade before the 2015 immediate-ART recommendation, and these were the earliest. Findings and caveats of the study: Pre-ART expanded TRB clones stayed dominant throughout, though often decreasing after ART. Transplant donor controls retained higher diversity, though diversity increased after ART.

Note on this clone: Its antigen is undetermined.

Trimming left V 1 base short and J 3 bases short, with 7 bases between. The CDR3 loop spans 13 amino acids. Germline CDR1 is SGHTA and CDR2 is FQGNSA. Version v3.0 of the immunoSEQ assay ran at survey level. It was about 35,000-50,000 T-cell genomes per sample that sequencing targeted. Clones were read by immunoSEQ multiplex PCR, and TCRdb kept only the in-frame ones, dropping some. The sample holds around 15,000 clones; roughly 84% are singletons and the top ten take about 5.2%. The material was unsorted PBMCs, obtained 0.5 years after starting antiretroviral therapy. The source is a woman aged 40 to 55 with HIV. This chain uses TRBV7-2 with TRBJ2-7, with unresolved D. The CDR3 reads CASSLGPIYEQYF. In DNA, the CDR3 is TGTGCCAGCAGCTTAGGGCCGATCTACGAGCAGTACTTC.